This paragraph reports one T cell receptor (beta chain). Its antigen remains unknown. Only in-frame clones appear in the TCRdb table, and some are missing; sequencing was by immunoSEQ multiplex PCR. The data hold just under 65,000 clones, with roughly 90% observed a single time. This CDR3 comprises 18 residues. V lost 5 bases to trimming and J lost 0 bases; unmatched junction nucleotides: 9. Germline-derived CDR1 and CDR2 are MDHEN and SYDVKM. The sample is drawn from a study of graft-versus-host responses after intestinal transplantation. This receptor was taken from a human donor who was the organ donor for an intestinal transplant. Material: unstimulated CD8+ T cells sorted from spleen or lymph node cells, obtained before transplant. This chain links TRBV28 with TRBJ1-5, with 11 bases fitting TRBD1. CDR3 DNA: TGTGCCAGCAGTATAGGACAGGGGGCATTAGATAGCAATCAGCCCCAGCATTTT. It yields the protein CASSIGQGALDSNQPQHF.